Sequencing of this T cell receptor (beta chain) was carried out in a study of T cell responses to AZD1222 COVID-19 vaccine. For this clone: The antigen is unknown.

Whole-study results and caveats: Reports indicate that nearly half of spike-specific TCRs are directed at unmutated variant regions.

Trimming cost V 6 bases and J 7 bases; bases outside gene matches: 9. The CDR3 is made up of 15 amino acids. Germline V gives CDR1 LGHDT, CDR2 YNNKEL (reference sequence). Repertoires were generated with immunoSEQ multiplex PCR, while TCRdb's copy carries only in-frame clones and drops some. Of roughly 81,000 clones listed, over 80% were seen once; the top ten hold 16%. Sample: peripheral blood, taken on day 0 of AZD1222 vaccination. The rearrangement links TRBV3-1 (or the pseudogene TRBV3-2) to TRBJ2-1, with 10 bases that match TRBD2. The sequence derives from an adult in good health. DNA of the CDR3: TGTGCCAGCAGTGCCCACACTAGCGGGATAAATGAGCAGTTCTTC. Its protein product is CASSAHTSGINEQFF.